This T cell receptor beta chain was sequenced for a study of blood T cell repertoires in COVID-19. Study-wide context: Samples came from the United States, Italy and Spain, spanning acute and convalescent COVID-19. The cDNA or gDNA used as material had been derived from T cells, B-cell-depleted T cells, or PBMCs.

Germline V lookup: CDR1 MNHEY, CDR2 SMNVEV (reference sequence). The CDR3 consists of 13 residues. V lost 4 bases and J lost 8; bases outside the gene matches: 6. Under the authors' procedure: Estimation of nucleated cell counts was performed using reference gene primer amplification. Data came from immunoSEQ multiplex PCR; TCRdb stores just in-frame clones and leaves some out. That table furnishes V, J and clone size, whereas the DNA furnished D and trimming. The table lists around 42,000 clones, under 85% of them singletons. Sequenced: peripheral blood. The source of this sequence is a human donor in a cohort sampled during active COVID-19. The V call is TRBV27, the J call TRBJ2-5, with 8 nucleotides matching TRBD2. The CDR3 is CASSSGGARTQYF. DNA for the CDR3: TGTGCCAGCAGTTCCGGGGGGGCGCGTACCCAGTACTTC.